This is a list of T cell receptor beta chains from one sample in a study of cytomegalovirus exposure and HLA in healthy donors. This table comes from immunoSEQ multiplex PCR, and its TCRdb copy is limited to in-frame clones, with some not included. This table holds around 130,000 clones, around 78% found once. Sequencing input: PBMCs. Receptor source: a young woman in good health and CMV-seronegative. Both conserved end residues are trimmed from each CDR3. The D gene is left open where the match is weak. Rows give clone size only sometimes, using once, few, many, or a class for an expanded clone.

d_gene,v_gene,abundance,CDR3aa
TRBD2,TRBV6-5,NA,ASKLAEQSWETQY
NA,TRBV15,NA,ATSRSQGSGEQF
NA,TRBV4-2,NA,ASSQDFYGLNTEAF
NA,TRBV30,NA,AWSVGGNNQPQH
NA,TRBV5-1,few,ASSPGQDTQY
NA,TRBV12-1,NA,ASRPSGQGRGLGKYNEQF
TRBD2,TRBV27,NA,ASSPGTSGSNEQY
NA,TRBV19,NA,ASRSPFSGPAVTGELF
NA,TRBV7-2,NA,ASSLAPTGEQY
NA,TRBV5-1,NA,ASSLAGDPGNTIY
NA,TRBV10-3,NA,AIKSPGAGANVLT
TRBD2,TRBV7-2,NA,ASSLARAGGRSYEQY
NA,TRBV18,NA,ASSLRSGQETQY
NA,TRBV4-2,few,ASSQDTRRGDEAF
TRBD1,TRBV30,NA,AWSPSGQLYNEQF
TRBD2,TRBV27,NA,ASSPGTSGRNEQF